What follows is one T cell receptor beta chain and its context. Germline assignment: CDR1 DFQATT and CDR2 SNEGSKA (reference sequence). CDR3 length: 15 amino acids. The V end was cut by 4 bases, the J end by 3 bases, with 19 bases between. This sample was included in a study of blood T cells in healthy people across ages. Collection of about 9.4 milliliters of peripheral blood was performed for each donor. At least 5.5 micrograms of total RNA were extracted per sample. Through a sample-barcoded 5' primer and a J-beta primer mix, a second PCR was run for about 6 to 11 cycles. TCRdb re-analysed the 5' RACE reads in MiXCR, keeping a single row per CDR3 protein. The sample records approximately 1.5 million distinct CDR3 sequences, 42% being singletons.

Sequenced: blood. This chain connects TRBV20-1 to TRBJ2-7, with D possibly matching TRBD1 (5 bases). This receptor was taken from a woman aged 18-29 years in good health. CDR3 protein: CSAKGWDRPLYEQYF. Here the CDR3 DNA reads TGCAGTGCTAAGGGGTGGGATAGACCACTCTACGAGCAGTACTTC.